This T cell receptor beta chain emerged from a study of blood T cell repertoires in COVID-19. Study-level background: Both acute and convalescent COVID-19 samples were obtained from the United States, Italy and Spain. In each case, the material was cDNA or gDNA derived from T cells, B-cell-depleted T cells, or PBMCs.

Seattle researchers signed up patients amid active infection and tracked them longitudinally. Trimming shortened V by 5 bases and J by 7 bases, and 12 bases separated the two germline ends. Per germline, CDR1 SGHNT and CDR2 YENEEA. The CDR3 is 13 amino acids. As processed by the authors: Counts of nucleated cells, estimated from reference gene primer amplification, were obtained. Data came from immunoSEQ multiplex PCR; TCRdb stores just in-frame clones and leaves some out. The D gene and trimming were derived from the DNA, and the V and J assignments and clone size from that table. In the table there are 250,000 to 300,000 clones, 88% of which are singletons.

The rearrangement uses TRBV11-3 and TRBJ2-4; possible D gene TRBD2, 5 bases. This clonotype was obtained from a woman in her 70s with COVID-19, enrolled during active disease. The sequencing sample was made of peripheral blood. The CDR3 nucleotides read TGTGCCAGCAGCGGAGGTAGTCCTAACATTCAGTACTTC. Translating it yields CASSGGSPNIQYF.